The 6 T cell receptor beta chains reported below all come from one sample, sequenced in a study of metastatic and nonmetastatic thyroid tumors. Ahead of thyroid surgery, no patient had received treatment of any kind. TCRdb re-called the PCR reads through MiXCR. The table has 17,000 or so clones, roughly 23% seen once; the top ten hold approximately 15%. What was sequenced was tumor tissue. These receptors came from a female donor with papillary thyroid cancer or a benign thyroid nodule (not recorded which). Some clones in this sample may be carry-over from other donors' samples.

The chain combines TRBV28 with TRBJ1-5, with D maybe TRBD1 (5 bases). CDR1 is MDHEN and CDR2 is SYDVKM in the germline V gene. V was pared by 5 bases and J by 7 bases, with 12 bases between. This CDR3 is 13 amino acids long. This chain's CDR3 is CASSKGPRQPQHF. The CDR3 DNA reads TGTGCCAGCAGTAAGGGACCGCGGCAGCCCCAGCATTTT.

This clone came up a few times. V usage is TRBV28 and J usage is TRBJ2-7; TRBD2 matches 7 bases. Germline V CDR1 and CDR2: MDHEN, SYDVKM. The CDR3 covers 14 residues. V shed 5 bases and J 1 base; nucleotides not matched to a gene: 5. The DNA of the CDR3 is TGTGCCAGCAGTCCCCCCGGGGGGTCCTACGAGCAGTACTTC. Amino acids: CASSPPGGSYEQYF.

The V and J genes are TRBV3-1 and TRBJ1-5; TRBD1 matches at 7 bases. This CDR3 is built from 15 residues. Germline assignment: CDR1 LGHDT and CDR2 YNNKEL (reference sequence). After removal of 5 bases from V and 6 bases from J, the junction contained 10 bases not matched to a gene. The CDR3 nucleotides are TGTGCCAGCAGCTATGGGACAGCTGGCCCTCAGCCCCAGCATTTT. It translates to CASSYGTAGPQPQHF.

This clone is termed medium-sized. The gene calls are TRBV28 and TRBJ1-5; weak D call: TRBD1 (5 bases). V gave up 4 bases and J gave up 6 bases, with 16 bases separating them. Germline V gives CDR1 MDHEN, CDR2 SYDVKM. The CDR3 length is 15 residues. The CDR3 DNA sequence: TGTGCCAGCAGTTACCACCGAGGGGAGGGTCAGCCCCAGCATTTT. This codes for CASSYHRGEGQPQHF.

This clone was seen many times. This chain uses TRBV29-1 with TRBJ2-1; TRBD1 aligns across 8 bases. V gave up 4 bases and J gave up 8 bases; unmatched junction bases: 7. In germline, CDR1 is SQVTM, CDR2 ANQGSEA. The CDR3 has 13 residues. Written as DNA, the CDR3 is TGCAGCGTTGGGACAGGGTCGGTCCATGAGCAGTTCTTC. Amino acid sequence: CSVGTGSVHEQFF.

With respect to this clone: A clone one base away is much larger, so this may be a read error. This specimen includes other DNA sequences encoding the same CDR3. The V call is TRBV9, the J call TRBJ2-5; TRBD1 might be the D (5 bases). Trimming removed 4 bases from V and 7 bases from J, with 23 bases in between. The CDR3 sequence is 16 residues long. Germline V CDR1 and CDR2: SGDLS, YYNGEE. Here the CDR3 reads CASSPSVTDSVGTQYF. CDR3 nucleotide sequence: TGTGCCAGCAGCCCATCGGTGACAGACAGCGTTGGGACCCAGTACTTC.